The 18 T cell receptor beta chains listed next were all sequenced from one sample in a study of identical twins. MiXCR, run by TCRdb on the 5' RACE reads, gives a single entry per CDR3 protein. The sample has 240,000 or so distinct CDR3 sequences, approximately 7% seen once. The same sample was also studied in work on yellow fever vaccine responses in identical twins.

The sequencing input was memory (CD45RO+) T cells sorted from blood. The receptors were gathered from a woman between 18 and 29 years old in good health.

The rearrangement joins TRBV6-6 to TRBJ1-2; TRBD1 agrees at 9 bases. This CDR3 is built from 13 residues. Germline V gene sequence: CDR1 MNHNY, CDR2 SVGAGI (reference sequence). The trim removed 6 bases at V and 8 bases at J, leaving 7 bases unmatched. CDR3 in DNA: TGTGCCAGCAGCCGGGACAGGGAAGGCGGCTACACCTTC. Its protein product is CASSRDREGGYTF.

The V gene is TRBV27, the J gene TRBJ1-5; D gene uncertain. The V gene lost 6 bases and the J gene lost 9 bases, with 15 bases spanning the gap. This CDR3 has 13 amino acids. Germline assignment: CDR1 MNHEY and CDR2 SMNVEV (reference sequence). In nucleotides, the CDR3 is TGTGCCAGCAGGGAGGGCCCACGGGGGCCCCAGCATTTT. Amino acids: CASREGPRGPQHF.

This clonotype was detected only a few times. The rearrangement uses TRBV20-1 and TRBJ2-5, with TRBD1 identical over 7 bases. This CDR3 contains 14 residues. CDR1 and CDR2 (germline): DFQATT, SNEGSKA (reference sequence). V lost 5 bases, J lost 2 bases, and 8 bases stayed unmatched. CDR3 protein: CSAGNSGGQETQYF. DNA of the CDR3: TGCAGTGCTGGAAATTCAGGGGGTCAAGAGACCCAGTACTTC.

At least ten counts were recorded for this clonotype. The rearrangement uses TRBV5-1 and TRBJ1-2; 7 bases are shared with TRBD1. CDR1 is SGHRS, CDR2 YFSETQ, per germline. Trimming at V came to 3 bases and at J to 4 bases, leaving 6 bases not matched to a gene. This CDR3 contains 14 residues. CDR3: CASSYDRDVYGYTF. As DNA, the CDR3 is TGCGCCAGCAGCTACGACAGGGACGTCTATGGCTACACCTTC.

The V and J genes are TRBV28 and TRBJ2-1; D may be TRBD1 (5 bases). V was cut by 1 base and J by 12 bases, with 10 bases left in between. The germline V gene has CDR1 MDHEN and CDR2 SYDVKM. The CDR3 has 12 amino acids. CDR3 nucleotides: TGTGCCAGCAGTTTATATAGCCAGGGGCAGTTCTTC. It is translated as CASSLYSQGQFF.

This clonotype was seen many times. The chain carries TRBV2 and TRBJ1-5; TRBD1 matches 10 bases. CDR3 size: 14 residues. Germline V gives CDR1 SNHLY, CDR2 FYNNEI. J was trimmed by 3 bases and V by 6 bases; bases with no gene match: 2. CDR3 in amino acids: CASRGTGDNQPQHF. The CDR3 DNA sequence: TGTGCCAGCAGGGGGACAGGGGACAATCAGCCCCAGCATTTT. Looking up the rest from reference TRBV2 and TRBJ1-5 gives the full variable domain: EPEVTQTPSHQVTQMGQEVILRCVPISNHLYFYWYRQILGQKVEFLVSFYNNEISEKSEIFDDQFSVERPDGSNFTLKIRSTKLEDSAMYFCASRGTGDNQPQHFGDGTRLSIL.

This clonotype has just a few counts. V and J are TRBV7-8 and TRBJ1-5, with D unresolved. Trimming took off 1 base at V and 9 bases at J, with 13 bases between the two ends. Germline CDR1 SGHVS, CDR2 FQNEAQ. The CDR3 covers 14 residues. CDR3 in DNA: TGTGCCAGCAGCTTAGGTGGCCGGGCAGGGCCCCAGCATTTT. Its protein product is CASSLGGRAGPQHF.

This clonotype was seen ten or more times. The chain recombines TRBV6-1 with TRBJ1-6; perhaps TRBD1 as D (6 bases). Germline V CDR1 and CDR2: MNHNS, SASEGT. V was pared by 5 bases and J by 7 bases, with 18 bases between. There are 16 residues in the CDR3. The CDR3 coding sequence is TGTGCCAGCAGTCGCACCACCGGGACAAAGAATTCACCCCTCCACTTT. Its translation is CASSRTTGTKNSPLHF.

This sequence joins TRBV12-1 and TRBJ2-5; TRBD1, the D gene given by the table, was not confirmed from the DNA. TRBV12-1 is shown as a pseudogene. The CDR3 covers 15 residues. The CDR3, as DNA: TGTGCCAGCAGCTTTGACTTCAGGGAAGGAGAGACCCAGTACTTC. It codes for CASSFDFREGETQYF.

The chain joins TRBV25-1 to TRBJ2-7, with TRBD2 matching over 12 bases. The V and J ends lost 5 bases and 0 bases, in that order; junction bases with no gene match: 14. The germline V gene has CDR1 MGHDK and CDR2 SYGVNS. The length of the CDR3 is 19 residues. The CDR3 protein is CASSSIGGLAGPSSYEQYV. The CDR3 bases are TGTGCCAGCAGTTCTATTGGGGGACTAGCGGGCCCAAGCTCCTACGAGCAGTACGTC.

This chain links TRBV11-2 with TRBJ2-2, with 10 positions matching TRBD2. Germline-derived CDR1 and CDR2 are SGHAT and FQNNGV. V trimming: 2 bases; J trimming: 2 bases; junction bases outside the gene matches: 5. This CDR3 region has 17 residues. In DNA, the CDR3 is TGTGCCAGCAGCTTACTAGCGGGGGACCCTAACACCGGGGAGCTGTTTTTT. This gives the protein CASSLLAGDPNTGELFF.

This clonotype was seen ten or more times. The genes are TRBV12-3 or TRBV12-4 and TRBJ1-1, with a weak D call TRBD1 (6 bases). This CDR3 comprises 15 residues. Trimming stripped 6 bases from V and 1 base from J, with 15 bases between. CDR3 coding DNA: TGTGCCAGCAGGGCCCACGGGACACCGAACACTGAAGCTTTCTTT. Amino acids: CASRAHGTPNTEAFF.

DNA of the CDR3: TGTGCCAGCTCACCACTGAGACAGACTAATGAAAAACTGTTTTTT. Translation gives CASSPLRQTNEKLFF. The genes are TRBV18 and TRBJ1-4; weak D call: TRBD1 (5 bases). Germline V gene sequence: CDR1 KGHSH, CDR2 LQKENI. The length of the CDR3 is 15 residues. V gave up 1 base and J gave up 2 bases, with 8 bases separating them.

V is TRBV7-3 and J is TRBJ2-3; D unclear. Germline V gene data show CDR1 as SGHTA and CDR2 as FQGTGA. The ends were cut back, 3 bases at V and 3 bases at J, with 13 bases in the middle. This CDR3 is built from 15 residues. The CDR3 is CASSFTSAGTDTQYF. The CDR3 DNA is TGTGCCAGCAGCTTTACGTCCGCCGGGACAGATACGCAGTATTTT.

This clonotype was seen ten or more times. The V and J genes are TRBV6-2 or TRBV6-3 and TRBJ2-7; the D gene is possibly TRBD2 (6 bases). V was clipped by 6 bases and J by 4 bases, with 22 bases between them. CDR3 size: 16 residues. CDR1 is MNHEY and CDR2 is SVGEGT in the germline V gene. The CDR3 protein is CASSPRRAVRNYEQYF. The CDR3, as DNA: TGTGCCAGCAGCCCCAGGAGGGCAGTGAGGAATTACGAGCAGTACTTC.

J is TRBJ2-1 and V is TRBV2; D may be TRBD1 or TRBD2 (5 bases each). Deletions cut 1 base from V and 2 bases from J, with 15 bases between. CDR1 and CDR2 (germline): SNHLY, FYNNEI. This CDR3 spans 17 amino acids. This CDR3 reads CASSEVGRDPTYNEQFF. In DNA, the CDR3 is TGTGCCAGCAGTGAAGTCGGCCGGGACCCCACCTACAATGAGCAGTTCTTC.

CDR3 loop: CASSEGVGPYNEQFF. CDR3 coding DNA: TGTGCCAGCAGTGAAGGGGTTGGTCCCTACAATGAGCAGTTCTTC. This chain uses TRBV6-4 with TRBJ2-1; possibly TRBD1 for D (5 bases). Germline CDR1 reads MRHNA; CDR2 reads SNTAGT. V was trimmed by 3 bases and J by 2 bases, leaving 11 bases between them. The CDR3 is 15 amino acids.

This clonotype was seen repeatedly, ten times or more. The genes are TRBV27 and TRBJ1-1; D unclear. This CDR3 spans 14 amino acids. Trimming took 1 base from V and 1 from J, leaving 7 bases between them. Germline V CDR1 and CDR2: MNHEY, SMNVEV (reference sequence). The CDR3 DNA follows: TGTGCCAGCAGTTTATTGGGCAAGAACACTGAAGCTTTCTTT. It codes for CASSLLGKNTEAFF.